This T cell receptor (beta chain) was sequenced for a study of cytomegalovirus exposure and HLA in healthy donors. As for the study in general: An earlier analysis found fewer than 140 million unique TCR beta sequences from about 190 million T cells.

The CDR3 spans 14 residues. V shed 6 bases and J shed 1 base, with 13 bases lying between them. Per germline, CDR1 SNHLY and CDR2 FYNNEI. General observations from the study: Excluded were some V segments that proved indistinguishable, including TRBV6-2 and TRBV6-3. Reported results showed that the classifier diagnosed cytomegalovirus status with high specificity and sensitivity. Analysis performed later found 15,000 or so TCR beta sequences associated with HLA alleles at 0.05 false discovery rate.

PCR was performed using 60 Vbeta and 13 Jbeta primers. Profiling relied on immunoSEQ multiplex PCR, and the TCRdb table lists in-frame clones only, not all of them. The table lists some 80,000 clones, 70% to 80% of them singletons. Concerning this clone itself: The antigen is unknown.

This clonotype originated in a man over 45 in good health and CMV-seronegative. Sequences were obtained from PBMCs. The gene calls are TRBV2 and TRBJ2-7; a possible D gene is TRBD2 (5 bases). In DNA form, the CDR3 reads TGTGCCAGCAGAGTAACGGGAATTTCCTACGAGCAGTACTTC. Translating gives CASRVTGISYEQYF.